This T cell receptor (beta chain) derives from a study of blood T cell repertoires in COVID-19. Turning to the study itself: The United States, Italy and Spain were the sources of the acute and convalescent COVID-19 samples.

Sequencing used immunoSEQ multiplex PCR; TCRdb keeps in-frame clones, though not all of them. Of 200,000 to 250,000 clones detected, around 86% appear once; the ten largest clones hold more than 2.5%. In germline, CDR1 is MNHEY, CDR2 SMNVEV (reference sequence). V shed 9 bases and J 5 bases; nucleotides not matched to a gene: 10. The CDR3 is made up of 14 amino acids. This sequence originates from a woman younger than 45 who had recovered from COVID-19. The specimen sequenced was peripheral blood. V gene TRBV27 combines with J gene TRBJ2-7; 10 bases map to TRBD1. The CDR3 here is CASSGQGIPHEQYF. The CDR3 region has the DNA TGTGCCAGTTCGGGACAGGGGATCCCCCACGAGCAGTACTTC.